These 18 T cell receptor beta chains were all obtained from the same sample, sequenced in a study of blood T cell repertoires in COVID-19. Assay used: immunoSEQ multiplex PCR; TCRdb lists only in-frame clones, some missing. Of about 230,000 clones listed, approximately 82% are singletons. The sequenced sample was peripheral blood. These TCRs come from a woman aged 40 to 50 who had recovered from COVID-19.

The CDR3 loop is CASSIGENTQYF. The CDR3 coding sequence is TGTGCCAGTAGTATCGGAGAAAATACGCAGTATTTT. This chain uses TRBV19 with TRBJ2-3, with D unclear. This CDR3 has 12 residues. Germline CDR1 and CDR2: LNHDA and SQIVND (reference sequence). V lost 3 bases, J lost 7 bases, and 8 bases lay in between.

The rearrangement links TRBV25-1 to TRBJ1-1; a weak D match, TRBD1 (5 bases). Trimming pared 6 bases from V and 7 bases from J, leaving 18 bases between. This CDR3 spans 14 amino acids. CDR1 is MGHDK and CDR2 is SYGVNS in the germline V gene. The CDR3 nucleotides are TGTGCCAGCAGGGGTCAGGGCGGGAGTGGTGAAGCTTTCTTT. It is translated as CASRGQGGSGEAFF.

The rearrangement uses TRBV19 and TRBJ1-2, with TRBD1 identical over 10 bases. Germline CDR1 reads LNHDA; CDR2 reads SQIVND (reference sequence). The CDR3 has 14 residues. Losses at the gene ends were 5 bases for V and 3 bases for J; bases not matched to a gene: 3. As DNA, the CDR3 is TGTGCCAGTAGTCCCGGGACAGGGGACTATGGCTACACCTTC. Translation gives CASSPGTGDYGYTF.

The chain recombines TRBV5-1 with TRBJ2-5; 7 bases are shared with TRBD1. Germline V gene lookup returns CDR1 SGHRS and CDR2 YFSETQ. This CDR3 has 16 residues. Losses at the gene ends were 2 bases for V and 4 bases for J; bases not matched to a gene: 11. CDR3 nucleotides: TGCGCCAGCAGCTTAGTTAACAGGGGAGTCGGAGAGACCCAGTACTTC. Protein sequence: CASSLVNRGVGETQYF. Based on the CDR3 plus reference TRBV5-1 and TRBJ2-5, the full variable domain is KAGVTQTPRYLIKTRGQQVTLSCSPISGHRSVSWYQQTPGQGLQFLFEYFSETQRNKGNFPGRFSGRQFSNSRSEMNVSTLELGDSALYLCASSLVNRGVGETQYFGPGTRLLVL.

This clone has just one count. The rearrangement links TRBV18 to TRBJ1-2; a weak D match, TRBD1 (6 bases). V gave up 2 bases and J gave up 8 bases, with 15 bases separating them. The CDR3 is 14 amino acids. The germline V gene encodes CDR1 KGHSH and CDR2 LQKENI. The DNA of the CDR3 is TGTGCCAGCTCACCAAGGGATTCGGGGGGCGGCTACACCTTC. Translation gives CASSPRDSGGGYTF.

The sample holds a few counts of this clone. This rearrangement joins TRBV19 to TRBJ2-2, with TRBD1 identical over 10 bases. V was clipped by 6 bases and J by 3 bases; unmatched bases: 4. Germline V lookup: CDR1 LNHDA, CDR2 SQIVND (reference sequence). The CDR3 contains 15 residues. CDR3 sequence: CASRWDRGDTGELFF. The CDR3 DNA sequence: TGTGCCAGTAGATGGGACAGGGGCGACACCGGGGAGCTGTTTTTT.

The J gene is TRBJ2-6, the V gene TRBV6-5; maybe TRBD2 (5 bases). The CDR3 length is 15 residues. V was cut by 6 bases and J by 1 base, with 10 bases left in between. Per the germline V gene, CDR1 is MNHEY and CDR2 is SVGAGI. This chain's CDR3 is CASSPSGSGANVLTF. The CDR3, as DNA: TGTGCCAGCAGCCCCTCGGGGTCTGGGGCCAACGTCCTGACTTTC.

The genes are TRBV6-5 and TRBJ1-1; 7 nucleotides match TRBD1. V lost 10 bases and J lost 6; bases outside the gene matches: 17. From germline, CDR1 is MNHEY and CDR2 SVGAGI. The CDR3 runs to 15 residues. This chain's CDR3 is CATLGTVVVIPEAFF. CDR3 coding DNA: TGTGCCACGCTCGGGACAGTCGTGGTGATTCCTGAAGCTTTCTTT.

The V gene is TRBV20-1, the J gene TRBJ2-5, with no clear D. This CDR3 contains 11 residues. From germline, CDR1 is DFQATT and CDR2 SNEGSKA (reference sequence). The V end lost 3 bases, the J end lost 2 bases, and 4 bases lay between the germline ends. The CDR3 DNA reads as TGCAGTGCTAGCAAACAAGAGACCCAGTACTTC. Protein sequence: CSASKQETQYF.

This clone was seen a single time. This chain uses TRBV3-1 (or the pseudogene TRBV3-2) with TRBJ2-7, with D tentatively TRBD2 (6 bases). The germline CDR1 and CDR2 sequences are LGHDT and YNNKEL (reference sequence). The CDR3 is 14 amino acids. V shed 5 bases and J shed 2 bases, with 13 bases lying between them. This CDR3 reads CASSYFSGTYEQYF. CDR3 in DNA: TGTGCCAGCAGCTACTTTAGCGGTACCTACGAGCAGTACTTC.

This chain connects TRBV28 to TRBJ1-2; TRBD1 matches 8 bases. Germline V gene lookup returns CDR1 MDHEN and CDR2 SYDVKM. J gave up 8 bases and V 6 bases, and 14 bases lay outside the gene matches. The CDR3 covers 15 residues. Here the CDR3 reads CASSPSGSGGGGYTF. In DNA, the CDR3 is TGTGCCAGCAGCCCCTCGGGGTCAGGGGGCGGAGGCTACACCTTC.

The CDR3 coding sequence is TGTGCCAGCAGCTTGGGACAGGGCGGAGAGACCCAGTACTTC. Its protein product is CASSLGQGGETQYF. The gene calls are TRBV5-6 and TRBJ2-5, with TRBD1 identical over 7 bases. Germline lookup yields CDR1 SGHDT and CDR2 YYEEEE. This CDR3 region has 14 residues. Trimming took 0 bases from V and 4 from J; bases not matched to a gene: 3. The full variable domain, completed using reference TRBV5-6 and TRBJ2-5, is DAGVTQSPTHLIKTRGQQVTLRCSPKSGHDTVSWYQQALGQGPQFIFQYYEEEERQRGNFPDRFSGHQFPNYSSELNVNALLLGDSALYLCASSLGQGGETQYFGPGTRLLVL.

This clone showed up just a few times. The rearrangement links TRBV2 to TRBJ1-5; D not resolved. The CDR3 consists of 13 residues. V lost 5 bases and J lost 2, with 7 bases in between. Looked up from germline, CDR1 is SNHLY and CDR2 is FYNNEI. CDR3 sequence: CASSYSRNQPQHF. CDR3 in DNA: TGTGCCAGCAGTTACAGCCGCAATCAGCCCCAGCATTTT.

This sequence joins TRBV5-1 and TRBJ1-3; D uncertain. This CDR3 spans 14 amino acids. Deletions cut 3 bases from V and 4 bases from J, with 11 bases between. The germline gives CDR1 SGHRS, CDR2 YFSETQ. The CDR3 sequence is CASSSGFGGNTIYF. CDR3 nucleotides: TGCGCCAGCAGCTCGGGGTTTGGGGGAAACACCATATATTTT.

In DNA form, the CDR3 reads TGCGCCAGCAGCTACCGACAGGGAACTAATGAAAAACTGTTTTTT. This sequence encodes CASSYRQGTNEKLFF. The chain combines TRBV5-1 with TRBJ1-4, with 7 nucleotides matching TRBD1. V dropped 3 bases and J dropped 1; count of bases not matched to a gene: 3. The CDR3 spans 15 residues. Germline V CDR1 and CDR2: SGHRS, YFSETQ.

The rearrangement links TRBV7-2 to TRBJ2-1, with D tentatively TRBD2 (6 bases). From germline, CDR1 is SGHTA and CDR2 FQGNSA. The CDR3 spans 18 residues. Trimming took 0 bases from V and 0 from J, leaving 15 bases between them. The CDR3 DNA follows: TGTGCCAGCAGCTTAGCCTCTGGGGGACTTTACTCCTACAATGAGCAGTTCTTC. Its protein product is CASSLASGGLYSYNEQFF.

The gene calls are TRBV18 and TRBJ1-1; possible D gene TRBD1, 6 bases. V was clipped by 6 bases and J by 1 base, with 15 bases between them. CDR1 is KGHSH, CDR2 LQKENI, per germline. This CDR3 has 15 residues. CDR3: CASSAGAGQNTEAFF. CDR3 bases: TGTGCCAGCTCTGCAGGGGCCGGACAGAACACTGAAGCTTTCTTT.

The chain uses TRBV11-3 and TRBJ2-5; 7 nucleotides agree with TRBD2. CDR1 and CDR2 (germline): SGHNT, YENEEA. The V segment lost 5 bases and the J segment 2 bases; nucleotides outside the gene matches: 11. The CDR3 is 16 residues long. In DNA form, the CDR3 reads TGTGCCAGCAGCCGCTTTGGGGGGGTAGGGCAAGAGACCCAGTACTTC. Its protein is CASSRFGGVGQETQYF.